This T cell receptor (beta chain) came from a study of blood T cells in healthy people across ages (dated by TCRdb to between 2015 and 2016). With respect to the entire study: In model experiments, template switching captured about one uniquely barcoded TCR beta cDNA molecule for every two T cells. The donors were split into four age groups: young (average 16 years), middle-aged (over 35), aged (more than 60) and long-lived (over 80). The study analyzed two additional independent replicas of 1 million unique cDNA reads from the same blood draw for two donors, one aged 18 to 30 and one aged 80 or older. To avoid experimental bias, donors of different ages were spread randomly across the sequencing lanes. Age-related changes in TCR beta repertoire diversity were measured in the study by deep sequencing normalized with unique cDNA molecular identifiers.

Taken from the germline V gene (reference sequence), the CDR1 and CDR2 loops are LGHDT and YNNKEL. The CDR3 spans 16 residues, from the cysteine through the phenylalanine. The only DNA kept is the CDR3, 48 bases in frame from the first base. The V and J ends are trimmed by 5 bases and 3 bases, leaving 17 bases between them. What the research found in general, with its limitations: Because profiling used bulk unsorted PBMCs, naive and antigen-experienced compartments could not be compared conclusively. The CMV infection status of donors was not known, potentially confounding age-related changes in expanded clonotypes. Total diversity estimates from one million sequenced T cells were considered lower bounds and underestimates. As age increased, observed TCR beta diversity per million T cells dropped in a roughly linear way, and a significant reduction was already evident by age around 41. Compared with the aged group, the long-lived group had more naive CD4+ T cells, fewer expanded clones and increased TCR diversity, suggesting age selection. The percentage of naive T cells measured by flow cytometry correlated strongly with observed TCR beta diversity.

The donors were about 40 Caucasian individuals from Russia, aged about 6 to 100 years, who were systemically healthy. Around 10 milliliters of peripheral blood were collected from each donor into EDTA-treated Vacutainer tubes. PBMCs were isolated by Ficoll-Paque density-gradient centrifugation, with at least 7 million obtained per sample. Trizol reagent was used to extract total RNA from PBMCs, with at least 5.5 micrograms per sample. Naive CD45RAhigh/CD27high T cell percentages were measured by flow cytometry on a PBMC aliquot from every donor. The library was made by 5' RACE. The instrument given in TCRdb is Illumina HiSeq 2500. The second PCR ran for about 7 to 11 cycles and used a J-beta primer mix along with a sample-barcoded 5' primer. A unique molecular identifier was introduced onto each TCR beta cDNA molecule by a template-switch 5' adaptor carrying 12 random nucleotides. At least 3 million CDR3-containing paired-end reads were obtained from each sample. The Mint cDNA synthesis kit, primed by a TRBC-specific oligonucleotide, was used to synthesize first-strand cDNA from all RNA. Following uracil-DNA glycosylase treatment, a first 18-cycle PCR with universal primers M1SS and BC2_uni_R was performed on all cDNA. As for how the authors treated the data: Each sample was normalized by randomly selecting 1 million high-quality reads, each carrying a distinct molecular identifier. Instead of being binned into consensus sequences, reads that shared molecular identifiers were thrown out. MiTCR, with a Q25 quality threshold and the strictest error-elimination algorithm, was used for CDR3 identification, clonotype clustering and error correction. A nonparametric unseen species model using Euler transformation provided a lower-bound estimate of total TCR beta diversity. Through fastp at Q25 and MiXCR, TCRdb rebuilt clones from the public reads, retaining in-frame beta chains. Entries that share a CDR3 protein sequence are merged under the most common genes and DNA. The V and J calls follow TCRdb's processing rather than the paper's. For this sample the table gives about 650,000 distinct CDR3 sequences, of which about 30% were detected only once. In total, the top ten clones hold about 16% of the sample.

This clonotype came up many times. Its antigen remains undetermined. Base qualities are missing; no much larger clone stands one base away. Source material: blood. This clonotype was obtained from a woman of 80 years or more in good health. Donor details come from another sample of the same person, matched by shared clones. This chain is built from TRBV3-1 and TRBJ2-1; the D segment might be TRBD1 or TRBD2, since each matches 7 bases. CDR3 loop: CASSEGGGRDYNEQFF. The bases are TGTGCCAGCAGCGAGGGAGGGGGCAGGGACTACAATGAGCAGTTCTTC.